The clone carrying this T cell receptor (beta chain) was recorded at least ten times. What it binds is not known. This record belongs to a study of immune heterogeneity within non-small cell lung tumors. Study as a whole: With respect to histology, the tumors encompassed a handful of squamous cell carcinomas, under 11 non-squamous carcinomas and 1 not otherwise specified. Whole-study results and caveats: Both recurring identical dominant CDR3 beta clonotypes and site-unique high-frequency clones were observed across tumor sites within a patient. The repertoire of each individual patient held high-frequency T-cell receptor beta clonotypes that were largely distinct from those of other patients.

Trimming left V 3 bases short and J 7 bases short, with 12 bases between. Germline V CDR1 and CDR2: DFQATT, SNEGSKA (reference sequence). This CDR3 comprises 13 residues. The starting template was genomic DNA from bulk tumor, 450 to 650 ng per sample. Taken during surgery, several biopsies per primary tumor were spaced as far apart as possible within the tumor mass. Curative operations were performed on patients who had untreated, newly diagnosed non-small cell lung cancer. Amplifying TCR beta CDR3 involved multiplex PCR carried out with 32 V and 13 J primers. MiXCR, run by TCRdb on the multiplex PCR reads, gives a single entry per CDR3 protein. The sample shows tens of thousands of distinct CDR3 sequences, 25% to 30% of them seen only once.

This chain connects TRBV20-1 to TRBJ1-4; D gene ambiguous. The source is a middle-aged man with non-small cell lung cancer. Material: lung tumor tissue. The CDR3 region is CSASKQVCEKLFF. The CDR3 DNA sequence: TGCAGTGCTAGTAAGCAGGTCTGTGAAAAACTGTTTTTT.